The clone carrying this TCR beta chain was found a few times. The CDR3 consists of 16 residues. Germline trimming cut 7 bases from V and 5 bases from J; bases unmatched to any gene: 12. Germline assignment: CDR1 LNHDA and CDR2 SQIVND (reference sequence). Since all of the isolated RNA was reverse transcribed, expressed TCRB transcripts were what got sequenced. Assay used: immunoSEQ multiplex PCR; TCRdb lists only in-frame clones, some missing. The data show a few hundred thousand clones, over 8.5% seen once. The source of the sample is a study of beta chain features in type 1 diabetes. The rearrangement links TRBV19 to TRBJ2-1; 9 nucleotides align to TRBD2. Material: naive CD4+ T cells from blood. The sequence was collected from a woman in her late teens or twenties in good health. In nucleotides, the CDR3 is TGTGCCAGTAAAGAATCTAGCGGGGTGGGGAACAATGAGCAGTTCTTC. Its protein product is CASKESSGVGNNEQFF.